These 10 T cell receptor beta chains were all obtained from the same sample, sequenced in a study of T cells in Graves' hyperthyroidism and ophthalmopathy. Amplification targeted TCR beta CDR3 regions from RNA transcripts. TCR CDR3 regions were first amplified by RT-PCR with HTBI primers. Via MiXCR, TCRdb re-called the multiplex PCR reads, giving one row per CDR3 protein. The table records approximately 400,000 distinct CDR3 sequences, about 14% of them present only once. Sequences were obtained from blood. The receptor set was obtained from a woman aged 30 to 39 with Graves' ophthalmopathy.

This clonotype was recorded a few times. This chain connects TRBV20-1 to TRBJ2-1, with 8 bases that match TRBD1. CDR3 length equals 19 residues. J lost 0 bases, V lost 3 bases, and 16 bases had no gene match. Germline V gene data show CDR1 as DFQATT and CDR2 as SNEGSKA (reference sequence). CDR3 protein: CSARNPPDRVRISYNEQFF. The CDR3, as DNA: TGCAGTGCTAGGAACCCTCCGGACAGGGTTAGGATCTCCTACAATGAGCAGTTCTTC.

This clonotype was detected ten times or more. The chain uses TRBV12-3 or TRBV12-4 and TRBJ1-2; D possibly corresponds to TRBD1 (5 bases). V lost 8 bases and J lost 0, with 16 bases in between. This CDR3 spans 15 amino acids. CDR3 sequence: CASALRPGPNYGYTF. DNA of the CDR3: TGTGCCAGCGCCTTGCGGCCAGGGCCTAACTATGGCTACACCTTC.

The genes are TRBV6-1 and TRBJ2-1, with D unresolved. V lost 1 base to trimming and J lost 3 bases, with 7 bases between them. The CDR3 has 14 amino acids. The germline gives CDR1 MNHNS, CDR2 SASEGT. CDR3 residues: CASSEVVRYNEQFF. The DNA for the CDR3 is TGTGCCAGCAGTGAAGTTGTCCGCTACAATGAGCAGTTCTTC.

This clonotype was seen at least ten times. The V call is TRBV25-1, the J call TRBJ2-7; the D gene could be TRBD1 or TRBD2 (6 bases each). Trimming took 2 bases from V and 2 from J, leaving 13 bases between them. CDR1 and CDR2 (germline): MGHDK, SYGVNS. The CDR3 has 15 amino acids. The CDR3 nucleotides read TGTGCCAGCAGTGAAGGGGGGACAAAGACCTACGAGCAGTACTTC. Protein product: CASSEGGTKTYEQYF.

This clonotype was counted at least ten times. V is TRBV7-3 and J is TRBJ2-3, with D uncertain. This CDR3 has 13 amino acids. Germline CDR1 and CDR2: SGHTA and FQGTGA. V lost 10 bases to trimming and J lost 2 bases, with 13 bases between them. As DNA, the CDR3 is TGTGCCACCGGGTTAGACAACACAGATACGCAGTATTTT. Translation gives CATGLDNTDTQYF.

The table lists this clonotype with a few counts. The chain has TRBV29-1 and TRBJ2-4; TRBD1 is a possible D gene (5 bases). Germline assignment: CDR1 SQVTM and CDR2 ANQGSEA. V lost 4 bases and J 0 bases, leaving 10 bases between the germline ends. This CDR3 is 14 amino acids long. In DNA, the CDR3 is TGCAGCGTTGTCAGGGCTGGAGCCAAAAACATTCAGTACTTC. It is translated as CSVVRAGAKNIQYF.

This clonotype was seen at least ten times. J is TRBJ1-2 and V is TRBV28; 10 bases fit TRBD1. CDR1 and CDR2 from the germline V gene are MDHEN and SYDVKM. The CDR3 consists of 15 residues. The junction had 8 bases not matched to a gene; V was cut back by 6 bases and J by 4 bases. CDR3 DNA: TGTGCCAGCAGGGCCGGGACAGGGGTTCCCTATGGCTACACCTTC. This encodes CASRAGTGVPYGYTF.

The chain recombines TRBV6-1 with TRBJ2-7, with D perhaps TRBD1 (5 bases). Trimming stripped 6 bases from V and 0 bases from J, with 9 bases between. The CDR3 loop spans 13 amino acids. Germline CDR1 reads MNHNS; CDR2 reads SASEGT. CDR3 nucleotides: TGTGCCAGCAGGGACACGAGCTCCTACGAGCAGTACTTC. As protein: CASRDTSSYEQYF.

V and J are TRBV19 and TRBJ1-1; 9 bases are a match to TRBD1. This CDR3 region has 16 residues. V lost 1 base to trimming and J lost 5 bases; unmatched junction nucleotides: 8. The germline CDR1 and CDR2 sequences are LNHDA and SQIVND (reference sequence). The CDR3 protein is CASSIGGQGWRTEAFF. For the CDR3, the DNA is TGTGCCAGTAGTATAGGAGGACAGGGGTGGAGAACTGAAGCTTTCTTT.

This clonotype was counted ten times or more. The V gene is TRBV2, the J gene TRBJ2-1; D is tentatively TRBD1 or TRBD2 (6 bases each). The CDR3 is 15 amino acids. From germline, CDR1 is SNHLY and CDR2 FYNNEI. Between the trimmed V and J ends, which lost 2 bases and 10 bases, there was a span of 18 bases. The CDR3, as DNA: TGTGCCAGCAGTGAAACCGCGGGTTCGGGGGCGGAGCAGTTCTTC. It encodes CASSETAGSGAEQFF.